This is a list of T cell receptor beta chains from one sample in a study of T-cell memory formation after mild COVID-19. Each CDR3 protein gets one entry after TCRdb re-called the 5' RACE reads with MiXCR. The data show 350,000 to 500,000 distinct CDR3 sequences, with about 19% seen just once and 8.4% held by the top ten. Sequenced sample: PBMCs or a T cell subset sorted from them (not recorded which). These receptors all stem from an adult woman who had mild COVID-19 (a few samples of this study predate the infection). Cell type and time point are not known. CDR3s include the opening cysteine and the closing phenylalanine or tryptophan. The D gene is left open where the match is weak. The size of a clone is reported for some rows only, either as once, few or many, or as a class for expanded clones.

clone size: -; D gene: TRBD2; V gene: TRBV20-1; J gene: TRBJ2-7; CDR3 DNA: TGCAGTGCAAAAGGACTAGAGGCTGACGAGCAGTACTTC; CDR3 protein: CSAKGLEADEQYF
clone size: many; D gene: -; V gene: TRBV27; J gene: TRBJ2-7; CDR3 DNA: TGTGCCAGCAGCCGCTCGCGTTCCGGGACACCCTACGAGCAGTACTTC; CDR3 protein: CASSRSRSGTPYEQYF
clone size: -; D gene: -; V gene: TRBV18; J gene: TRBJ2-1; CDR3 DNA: TGTGCCAGCTCACCAGGTTTCACGGAGCAGTTCTTC; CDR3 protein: CASSPGFTEQFF
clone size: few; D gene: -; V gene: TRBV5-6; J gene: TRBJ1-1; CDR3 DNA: TGTGCCAGCAGCTTGGATGTGTCCAACACTGAAGCTTTCTTT; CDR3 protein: CASSLDVSNTEAFF
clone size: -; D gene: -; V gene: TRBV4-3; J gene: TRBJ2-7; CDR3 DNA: TGCGCCAGCAGCCAAGAATGGAGAGGGGAGCAGTACTTC; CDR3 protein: CASSQEWRGEQYF
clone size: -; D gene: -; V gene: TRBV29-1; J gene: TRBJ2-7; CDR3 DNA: TGCAGCGTTGTAGGGACTGTTGGCGAGCAGTACTTC; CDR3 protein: CSVVGTVGEQYF
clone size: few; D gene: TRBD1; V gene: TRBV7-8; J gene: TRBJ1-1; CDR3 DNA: TGTGCCAGCAGCCCCCGCAGGGGGCGCGACACTGAAGCTTTCTTT; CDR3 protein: CASSPRRGRDTEAFF
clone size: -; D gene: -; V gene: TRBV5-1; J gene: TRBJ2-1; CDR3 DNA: TGCGCCAGCAGCTTCGACAGGAATCAGCAGTTCTTC; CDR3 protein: CASSFDRNQQFF
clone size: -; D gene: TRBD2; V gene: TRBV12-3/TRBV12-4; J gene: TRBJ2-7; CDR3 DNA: TGTGCCAGCAGTTGGACTAGCGGGAGTCTCGGGGAGCAGTACTTC; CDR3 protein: CASSWTSGSLGEQYF
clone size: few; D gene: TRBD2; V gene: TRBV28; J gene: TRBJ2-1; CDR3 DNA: TGTGCCAGCAGTTCACTAGCGGGAGTTTTGAATGAGCAGTTCTTC; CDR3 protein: CASSSLAGVLNEQFF
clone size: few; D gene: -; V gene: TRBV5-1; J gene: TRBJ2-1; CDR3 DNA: TGCGCCAGCAGCTTGACTGGAAACTCCTACAATGAGCAGTTCTTC; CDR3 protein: CASSLTGNSYNEQFF
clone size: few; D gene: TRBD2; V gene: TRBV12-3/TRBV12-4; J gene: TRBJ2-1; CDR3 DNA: TGTGCCAGCAGTTTAGTCGGGGGGGGTAATGAGCAGTTCTTC; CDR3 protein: CASSLVGGGNEQFF
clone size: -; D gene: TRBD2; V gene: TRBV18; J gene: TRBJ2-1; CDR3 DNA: TGTGCCAGCTCACCACCCTACGGGGGGAATGAGCAGTTCTTC; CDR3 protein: CASSPPYGGNEQFF
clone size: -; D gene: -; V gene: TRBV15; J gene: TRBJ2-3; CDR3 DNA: TGTGCCACCAGCAGAGATTATCCAGATACGCAGTATTTT; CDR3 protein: CATSRDYPDTQYF
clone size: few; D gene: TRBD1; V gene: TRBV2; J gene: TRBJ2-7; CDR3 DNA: TGTGCCAGCAGAGGACAGGGGGCAAACGAGCAGTACTTC; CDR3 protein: CASRGQGANEQYF
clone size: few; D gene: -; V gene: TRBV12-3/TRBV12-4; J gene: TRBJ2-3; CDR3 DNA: TGTGCCAGCAGTCGAGGGGACGGGGGTACAAGAGATACGCAGTATTTT; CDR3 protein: CASSRGDGGTRDTQYF
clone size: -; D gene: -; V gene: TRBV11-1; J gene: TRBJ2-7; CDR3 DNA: TGTGCCAGCAGCTCCCACTCTACAGGGCTCGACGAGCAGTACTTC; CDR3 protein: CASSSHSTGLDEQYF
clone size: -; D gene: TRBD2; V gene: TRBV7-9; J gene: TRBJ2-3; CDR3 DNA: TGTGCCAGCAGCTTAGGACCGGGAGGGCCTAGGGATACGCAGTATTTT; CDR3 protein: CASSLGPGGPRDTQYF
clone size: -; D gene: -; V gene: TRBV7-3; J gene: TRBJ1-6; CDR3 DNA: TGTGCCAGCAGCTTGAGACATAATTCACCCCTCCACTTT; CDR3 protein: CASSLRHNSPLHF
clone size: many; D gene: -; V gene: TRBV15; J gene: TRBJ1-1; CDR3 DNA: TGTGCCACCAGCAGAGAGGCTCGGGGTTCATCTGAAGCTTTCTTT; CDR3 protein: CATSREARGSSEAFF
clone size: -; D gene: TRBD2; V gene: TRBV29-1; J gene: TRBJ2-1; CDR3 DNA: TGCAGCGTTGTTTCGGGGGGAAGAAATGAGCAGTTCTTC; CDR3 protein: CSVVSGGRNEQFF
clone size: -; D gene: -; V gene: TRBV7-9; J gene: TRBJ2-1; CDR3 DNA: TGTGCCAGCAGCTTAGTTGTGGCTAGCGCAGACAATGAGCAGTTCTTC; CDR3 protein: CASSLVVASADNEQFF
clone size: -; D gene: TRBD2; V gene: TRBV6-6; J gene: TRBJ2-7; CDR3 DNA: TGTGCCAGCAATTCCGGGACTAGCGGGAGATACTACGAGCAGTACTTC; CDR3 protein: CASNSGTSGRYYEQYF
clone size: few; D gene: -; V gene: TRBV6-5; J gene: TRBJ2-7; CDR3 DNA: TGTGCCAGCAGTCCCTCTTGGAGGAGGGACTACGAGCAGTACTTC; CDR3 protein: CASSPSWRRDYEQYF
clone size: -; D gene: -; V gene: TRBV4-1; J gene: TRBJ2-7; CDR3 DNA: TGCGCCAGCAGCCAAGATGGGGGGCGCTGGGACGAGCAGTACTTC; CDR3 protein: CASSQDGGRWDEQYF
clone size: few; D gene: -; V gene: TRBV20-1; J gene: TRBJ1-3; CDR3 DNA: TGCAGTGCTAGAGGACCTGGAAACACCATATATTTT; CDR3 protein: CSARGPGNTIYF
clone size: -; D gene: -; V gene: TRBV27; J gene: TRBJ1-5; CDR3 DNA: TGTGCCAGCAGTTTAACGGACAGTCCCAATCAGCCCCAGCATTTT; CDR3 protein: CASSLTDSPNQPQHF
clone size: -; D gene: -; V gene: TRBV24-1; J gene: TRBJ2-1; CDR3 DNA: TGTGCCACCAGTGACCGGGGGGCGGGTTACAATGAGCAGTTCTTC; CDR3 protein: CATSDRGAGYNEQFF
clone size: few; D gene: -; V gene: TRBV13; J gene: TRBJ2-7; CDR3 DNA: TGTGCCAGCAGCCTAATAAGGGAGCAGTACTTC; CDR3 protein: CASSLIREQYF